This passage covers 23 T cell receptor beta chains from one sample sequenced in a study of regulatory T cells in long-lasting Graves disease. Regarding time point: persistent/refractory GD, antithyroid drugs over 5 years with positive TRAb. PBMC-extracted RNA yielded the TCR library. For TCR beta, libraries came from iRepertoire HTBI primers and Arm-PCR of CDR3 regions. One entry per CDR3 protein results from TCRdb running MiXCR on the multiplex PCR reads. The sample records about 450,000 distinct CDR3 sequences, around 20% being singletons. The input for sequencing was peripheral blood mononuclear cells (PBMCs), taken when the disease was refractory, from a patient treated with antithyroid drugs. These receptors all stem from a female donor with Graves disease.

This clonotype came up many times. The V gene is TRBV2, the J gene TRBJ1-1; unclear D gene. V was cut by 6 bases and J by 11 bases, with 16 bases left in between. The CDR3 is 12 amino acids. Germline V gene data show CDR1 as SNHLY and CDR2 as FYNNEI. The CDR3 sequence is CASSLPPRLAFF. In DNA form, the CDR3 reads TGTGCCAGCAGCCTACCCCCACGATTGGCTTTCTTT. Full variable domain (missing parts from reference TRBV2 and TRBJ1-1): EPEVTQTPSHQVTQMGQEVILRCVPISNHLYFYWYRQILGQKVEFLVSFYNNEISEKSEIFDDQFSVERPDGSNFTLKIRSTKLEDSAMYFCASSLPPRLAFFGQGTRLTVV.

At least ten counts were recorded for this clonotype. J is TRBJ1-2 and V is TRBV11-1; D is uncertain. CDR1 is SGHAT and CDR2 is FQDESV in the germline V gene (reference sequence). The CDR3 spans 13 residues. V lost 5 bases to trimming and J lost 4 bases, with 11 bases between them. This CDR3 reads CASSPDGSYGYTF. In DNA form, the CDR3 reads TGTGCCAGCAGCCCAGACGGGAGCTATGGCTACACCTTC.

Regarding this clonotype: Just one base apart from a much larger clone, this may be a read error. V usage is TRBV28 and J usage is TRBJ2-5, with no clear D. The CDR3 runs to 16 residues. From germline, CDR1 is MDHEN and CDR2 SYDVKM. The CDR3 here is CASGFSHSISRETQYF. The CDR3 DNA reads as TGTGCCAGCGGTTTTTCGCACTCCATATCGAGGGAGACCCAGTACTTC.

The chain employs TRBV6-5 and TRBJ2-1; the D is unclear. The CDR3 loop spans 16 amino acids. The V end was cut by 1 base, the J end by 2 bases, with 12 bases between. The germline gives CDR1 MNHEY, CDR2 SVGAGI. CDR3 sequence: CASSYYGPRAYNEQFF. For the CDR3, the DNA is TGTGCCAGCAGTTACTATGGCCCCCGGGCCTACAATGAGCAGTTCTTC.

In this sample, this clonotype turned up many times. V is TRBV2 and J is TRBJ1-1; unclear D gene. CDR1 and CDR2 (germline): SNHLY, FYNNEI. The CDR3 sequence is 13 residues long. The V and J ends lost 6 bases and 2 bases respectively, with 10 bases between them. CDR3 sequence reads: CASRAETNTEAFF. The CDR3 DNA reads as TGTGCCAGCAGGGCCGAGACTAACACTGAAGCTTTCTTT. Full variable domain (rest looked up from reference TRBV2 and TRBJ1-1): EPEVTQTPSHQVTQMGQEVILRCVPISNHLYFYWYRQILGQKVEFLVSFYNNEISEKSEIFDDQFSVERPDGSNFTLKIRSTKLEDSAMYFCASRAETNTEAFFGQGTRLTVV.

The genes are TRBV7-9 and TRBJ2-2, with 8 positions matching TRBD2. Per the germline V gene, CDR1 is SEHNR and CDR2 is FQNEAQ (reference sequence). With 5 bases clipped from V and 4 bases from J, the junction kept 18 bases outside the gene matches. There are 19 residues in the CDR3. In DNA form, the CDR3 reads TGTGCCAGCAGCCAAAAAAGGGTAGCGGGATGGCCTGGCACCGGGGAGCTGTTTTTT. It yields the protein CASSQKRVAGWPGTGELFF.

This clonotype was seen many times. This rearrangement joins TRBV28 to TRBJ2-2; D may be TRBD1 (5 bases). Trimming shortened V by 5 bases and J by 1 base, and 5 bases separated the two germline ends. The CDR3 runs 13 residues. Germline CDR1 MDHEN, CDR2 SYDVKM. The CDR3 DNA sequence: TGTGCCAGCAGTGGACAGAACACCGGGGAGCTGTTTTTT. This translates into CASSGQNTGELFF.

This CDR3 is CASSPTTGAEAFF. CDR3 bases: TGTGCCAGCTCACCAACGACAGGGGCTGAAGCTTTCTTT. This sequence joins TRBV18 and TRBJ1-1, with TRBD1 identical over 8 bases. Germline CDR1 KGHSH, CDR2 LQKENI. V lost 2 bases, J lost 6 bases, and 2 bases stayed unmatched. The CDR3 is made up of 13 amino acids.

This clonotype was recorded many times. The chain uses TRBV12-3 or TRBV12-4 and TRBJ2-7; 7 bases agree with TRBD1. The trim removed 2 bases at V and 3 bases at J, leaving 7 bases unmatched. This CDR3 has 15 residues. Here the CDR3 reads CASSLSQGVIYEQYF. In DNA, the CDR3 is TGTGCCAGCAGTTTATCCCAGGGGGTCATCTACGAGCAGTACTTC.

The chain carries TRBV7-8 and TRBJ2-5, with TRBD1 matching over 7 bases. V gave up 7 bases and J gave up 2 bases; unmatched junction bases: 13. Germline CDR1 and CDR2: SGHVS and FQNEAQ. The CDR3 has 16 residues. The CDR3 reads CASTIQKGARQETQYF. The CDR3 DNA sequence: TGTGCCAGCACCATCCAAAAGGGGGCCCGTCAAGAGACCCAGTACTTC.

In its sample, this clonotype was seen many times. The chain is built from TRBV28 and TRBJ1-1; unclear D gene. CDR1 and CDR2 from the germline V gene are MDHEN and SYDVKM. This CDR3 is built from 14 residues. Trimming removed 3 bases at V and 1 base at J, with 9 bases between. CDR3 protein: CASSLGARNTEAFF. The CDR3 DNA is TGTGCCAGCAGTTTGGGTGCTCGGAACACTGAAGCTTTCTTT.

V usage is TRBV18 and J usage is TRBJ2-7, with D possibly matching TRBD1 (6 bases). Looked up from germline, CDR1 is KGHSH and CDR2 is LQKENI. Trimming took off 6 bases at V and 2 bases at J, with 17 bases between the two ends. This CDR3 region has 15 residues. CDR3 residues: CASSLQTGSTYEQYF. The CDR3 DNA follows: TGTGCCAGCTCGCTGCAGACAGGATCAACCTACGAGCAGTACTTC.

In this sample, this clonotype turned up many times. V is TRBV12-3 or TRBV12-4 and J is TRBJ1-6, with D possibly TRBD1 on 6 matching bases. V was clipped by 6 bases and J by 7 bases, with 16 bases between them. The CDR3 runs to 15 residues. CDR3: CASRPGHRSNSPLHF. The CDR3 DNA sequence: TGTGCCAGCAGACCGGGACATCGTTCCAATTCACCCCTCCACTTT.

This clonotype was observed once. This chain uses TRBV4-3 with TRBJ1-5; D unclear. Trimming removed 6 bases at V and 4 bases at J, with 10 bases between. Germline assignment: CDR1 LGHNA and CDR2 YSLEER. This CDR3 is built from 13 residues. The CDR3 coding sequence is TGCGCCAGCAGTTTTAATCTGAATCAGCCCCAGCATTTT. Translating it yields CASSFNLNQPQHF.

At least ten counts were recorded for this clonotype. The J gene is TRBJ1-4, the V gene TRBV28, with D maybe TRBD1 (5 bases). V was trimmed by 10 bases and J by 5 bases, leaving 14 bases between them. Germline V gives CDR1 MDHEN, CDR2 SYDVKM. This CDR3 is 13 amino acids long. DNA of the CDR3: TGTGCCATTAAGCCAGGGTTAAATGAAAAACTGTTTTTT. This translates into CAIKPGLNEKLFF. Together with reference TRBV28 and TRBJ1-4, the CDR3 gives the full variable domain: DVKVTQSSRYLVKRTGEKVFLECVQDMDHENMFWYRQDPGLGLRLIYFSYDVKMKEKGDIPEGYSVSREKKERFSLILESASTNQTSMYLCAIKPGLNEKLFFGSGTQLSVL.

This clonotype was seen more than once but under ten times. This chain links TRBV29-1 with TRBJ1-2; possibly TRBD1 for D (5 bases). The CDR3 runs 13 residues. Germline V gene data show CDR1 as SQVTM and CDR2 as ANQGSEA. Between the trimmed V and J ends, which lost 7 bases and 2 bases, there was a span of 14 bases. CDR3 region: CSALTEMNYGYTF. The CDR3 nucleotides read TGCAGCGCATTGACAGAAATGAACTATGGCTACACCTTC.

This clonotype has at least ten counts. The rearrangement links TRBV2 to TRBJ1-5; D gene uncertain. The CDR3 covers 14 residues. From germline, CDR1 is SNHLY and CDR2 FYNNEI. Trimming pared 2 bases from V and 0 bases from J, leaving 5 bases between. CDR3 loop: CASSEWGSNQPQHF. CDR3 nucleotides: TGTGCCAGCAGTGAATGGGGTAGCAATCAGCCCCAGCATTTT. The variable domain in full, with the rest retrieved from reference TRBV2 and TRBJ1-5, is EPEVTQTPSHQVTQMGQEVILRCVPISNHLYFYWYRQILGQKVEFLVSFYNNEISEKSEIFDDQFSVERPDGSNFTLKIRSTKLEDSAMYFCASSEWGSNQPQHFGDGTRLSIL.

This clonotype was recorded many times. The genes are TRBV28 and TRBJ1-6; D gene uncertain. Germline CDR1 reads MDHEN; CDR2 reads SYDVKM. The CDR3 covers 15 residues. V lost 7 bases and J lost 11, with 21 bases in between. Here the CDR3 reads CASNQGLPRRAPLHF. Here the CDR3 DNA reads TGTGCCAGCAACCAAGGGTTACCCAGAAGGGCACCCCTCCACTTT. The complete variable domain, with remaining parts taken from reference TRBV28 and TRBJ1-6, reads DVKVTQSSRYLVKRTGEKVFLECVQDMDHENMFWYRQDPGLGLRLIYFSYDVKMKEKGDIPEGYSVSREKKERFSLILESASTNQTSMYLCASNQGLPRRAPLHFGNGTRLTVT.

This clonotype has at least ten counts. This sequence joins TRBV2 and TRBJ2-2, with 9 bases aligning to TRBD2. The junction had 27 bases not matched to a gene; V was cut back by 9 bases and J by 4 bases. The CDR3 sequence is 21 residues long. Per germline, CDR1 SNHLY and CDR2 FYNNEI. CDR3 sequence: CASYQGGPGGRALLGTGELFF. As DNA, the CDR3 is TGTGCCAGTTACCAAGGGGGCCCAGGCGGGAGGGCCCTCCTCGGCACCGGGGAGCTGTTTTTT.

The chain joins TRBV12-3 or TRBV12-4 to TRBJ2-2; TRBD2 matches at 14 bases. With 7 bases clipped from V and 3 bases from J, the junction kept 13 bases outside the gene matches. CDR3 length: 19 amino acids. The CDR3 sequence is CASKGSGLAGVLDTGELFF. The CDR3 coding sequence is TGTGCCAGCAAAGGTTCGGGACTAGCGGGAGTATTGGACACCGGGGAGCTGTTTTTT.

This clonotype was observed a few times. The chain combines TRBV7-8 with TRBJ2-7; 7 bases line up with TRBD1. Germline CDR1 SGHVS, CDR2 FQNEAQ. Trimming took 6 bases from V and 7 from J; bases not matched to a gene: 15. The CDR3 has 15 residues. The CDR3 protein is CASRRERYGTEEQYF. CDR3 bases: TGTGCCAGCAGAAGAGAGAGATACGGGACAGAAGAGCAGTACTTC.

This clonotype was found a few times. V gene TRBV5-1 combines with J gene TRBJ1-5; 8 nucleotides match TRBD1. With 0 bases clipped from V and 6 bases from J, the junction kept 5 bases outside the gene matches. The length of the CDR3 is 15 residues. Germline V lookup: CDR1 SGHRS, CDR2 YFSETQ. CDR3 loop: CASSLEGQESQPQHF. The DNA of the CDR3 is TGCGCCAGCAGCTTGGAGGGACAGGAGTCTCAGCCCCAGCATTTT.

The chain joins TRBV9 to TRBJ2-2; D might be TRBD1 (6 bases). Germline V gives CDR1 SGDLS, CDR2 YYNGEE. Trimming removed 3 bases from V and 2 bases from J, with 14 bases in between. The CDR3 length is 16 residues. The DNA of the CDR3 is TGTGCCAGCAGCGCCCTCCAGGGGAGTAACACCGGGGAGCTGTTTTTT. Translated, it gives CASSALQGSNTGELFF.